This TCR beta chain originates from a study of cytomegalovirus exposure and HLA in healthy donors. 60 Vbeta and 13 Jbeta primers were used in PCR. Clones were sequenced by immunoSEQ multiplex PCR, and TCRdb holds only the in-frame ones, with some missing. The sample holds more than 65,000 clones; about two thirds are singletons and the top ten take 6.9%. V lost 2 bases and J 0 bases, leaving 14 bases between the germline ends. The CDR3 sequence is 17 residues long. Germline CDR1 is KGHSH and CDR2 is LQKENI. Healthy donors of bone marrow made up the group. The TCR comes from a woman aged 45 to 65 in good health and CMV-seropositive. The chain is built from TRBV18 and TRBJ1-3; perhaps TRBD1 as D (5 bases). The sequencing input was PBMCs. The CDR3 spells CASSPTGGGSSGNTIYF. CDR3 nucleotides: TGTGCCAGCTCACCAACAGGCGGGGGGAGCTCTGGAAACACCATATATTTT.